This T cell receptor beta chain appears in the sequencing data of a study of beta chain features in type 1 diabetes. The single heparinised draw taken from each donor contained roughly 100 mL of blood on average. V lost 4 bases to trimming and J lost 2 bases; unmatched junction nucleotides: 7. The CDR3 is made up of 15 amino acids. CDR1 LGHNA and CDR2 YNFKEQ come from the germline V gene. Expressed TCRB transcripts were sequenced, since all the RNA that had been isolated was reverse transcribed. Clones were read by immunoSEQ multiplex PCR, and TCRdb kept only the in-frame ones, dropping some. Of about 930,000 clones in the sample, about a sixth were seen once.

This receptor was obtained from a woman aged 18 to 35 in good health. Sequencing used naive CD4+ T cells from blood. This chain joins TRBV4-2 and TRBJ1-2; 7 nucleotides match TRBD1. The chain's CDR3 is CASSLKGAKNYGYTF. CDR3 sequence (DNA): TGTGCCAGCAGCCTTAAGGGGGCTAAGAACTATGGCTACACCTTC.